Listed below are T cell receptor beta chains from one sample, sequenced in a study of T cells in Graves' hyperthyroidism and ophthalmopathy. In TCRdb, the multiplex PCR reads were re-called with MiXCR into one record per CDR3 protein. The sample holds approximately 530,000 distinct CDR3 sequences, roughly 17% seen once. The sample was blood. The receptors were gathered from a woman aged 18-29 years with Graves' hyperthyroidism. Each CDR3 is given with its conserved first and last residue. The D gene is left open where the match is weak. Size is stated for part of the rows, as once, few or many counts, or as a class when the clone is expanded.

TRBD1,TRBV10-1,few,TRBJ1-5,TGCGCCAGCAGTGTCGGGACAGGACAGCCCCAGCATTTT,CASSVGTGQPQHF
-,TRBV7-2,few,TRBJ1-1,TGTGCCAGCAGCTTAGCGTTTACAGGGTCTGAAGCTTTCTTT,CASSLAFTGSEAFF
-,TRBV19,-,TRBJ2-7,TGTGCCAGTAGTATTAGGCCCTCCAATGAGCAGTACTTC,CASSIRPSNEQYF
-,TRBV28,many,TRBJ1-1,TGTGCCAGCAGTATATCGGGACTAACGATGAACACTGAAGCTTTCTTT,CASSISGLTMNTEAFF
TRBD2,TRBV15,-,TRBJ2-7,TGTGCCACCAGCAGTCACGGACTAGCGGGGGTTTCCTACGAGCAGTACTTC,CATSSHGLAGVSYEQYF
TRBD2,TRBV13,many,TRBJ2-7,TGTGCCAGCAGCCCTCGGACTAGCGGGAGTGGAGACGAGCAGTACTTC,CASSPRTSGSGDEQYF
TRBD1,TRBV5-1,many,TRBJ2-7,TGCGCCAGCAGCTACACCGGGACAGGGTCCTACGAGCAGTACTTC,CASSYTGTGSYEQYF
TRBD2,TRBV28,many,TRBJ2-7,TGTGCCAGCAGTTTCCCCCTTCGAGGGAGGGCCAAGGACGAGCAGTACTTC,CASSFPLRGRAKDEQYF
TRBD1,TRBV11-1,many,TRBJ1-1,TGTGCCAGCAGCTTTCCGGGACAGATGAACACTGAAGCTTTCTTT,CASSFPGQMNTEAFF
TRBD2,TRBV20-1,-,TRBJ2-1,TGCAGTGCTAGAGCTTATAGCGGGGGGGTATCCTACAATGAGCAGTTCTTC,CSARAYSGGVSYNEQFF
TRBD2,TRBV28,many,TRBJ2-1,TGTGCCAGCTCGCCGGGGCTAGCGGGAGAGAACTACAATGAGCAGTTCTTC,CASSPGLAGENYNEQFF
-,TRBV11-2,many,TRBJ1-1,TGTGCCAGCAGCTTGGAATCTGAAGCTTTCTTT,CASSLESEAFF
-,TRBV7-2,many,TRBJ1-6,TGTGCCAGCAGCATAGACAAGCGCTCCTATAATTCACCCCTCCACTTT,CASSIDKRSYNSPLHF
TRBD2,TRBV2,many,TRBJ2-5,TGTGCCAGCAGTGAAGATCGCGGGAGGGCGGAGACCCAGTACTTC,CASSEDRGRAETQYF
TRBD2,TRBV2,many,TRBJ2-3,TGTGCCAGCAGCCAGGGACTAGCGATCACAGATACGCAGTATTTT,CASSQGLAITDTQYF
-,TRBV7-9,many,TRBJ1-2,TGTGCCAGCACCATCATAGGACAGAGCTATGGCTACACCTTC,CASTIIGQSYGYTF
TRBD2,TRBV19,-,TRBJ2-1,TGTGCCAGTAGCACAAGCGGGAGACCCTACAATGAGCAGTTCTTC,CASSTSGRPYNEQFF
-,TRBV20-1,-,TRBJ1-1,TGCAGTGCTAGAGTGAAAGGTTACGCTGAAGCTTTCTTT,CSARVKGYAEAFF
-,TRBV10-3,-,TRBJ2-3,TGTGCCATCAGTTTCTCAGGCACAGATACGCAGTATTTT,CAISFSGTDTQYF
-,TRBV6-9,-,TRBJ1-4,TGTGCCAGCACTTCTAAGGCCCTGGACGAAAGACTGTTTTTT,CASTSKALDERLFF
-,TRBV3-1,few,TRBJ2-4,TGTGCCAGCAGCCAAGGGAACTTTGTGGAAAACATTCAGTACTTC,CASSQGNFVENIQYF
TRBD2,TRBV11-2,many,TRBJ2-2,TGTGCCAGCAGCCGGGGGGGACCCGGGGAGCTGTTTTTT,CASSRGGPGELFF
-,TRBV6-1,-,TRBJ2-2,TGTGCCACCGAAGGCCCCTTTGCCGGGGAGCTGTTTTTT,CATEGPFAGELFF
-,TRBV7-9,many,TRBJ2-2,TGTGCCAGCAGCTACTTGGACACCGGGGAGCTGTTTTTT,CASSYLDTGELFF
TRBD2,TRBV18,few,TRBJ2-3,TGTGCCAGCTCACCACTGGCGGGAGGGCCTGTAGATACGCAGTATTTT,CASSPLAGGPVDTQYF
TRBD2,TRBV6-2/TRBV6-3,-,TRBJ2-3,TGTGCCAGCAGTTCTCGGCTAGCGGGGGGGCCGGGAGATACGCAGTATTTT,CASSSRLAGGPGDTQYF
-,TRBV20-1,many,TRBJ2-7,TGCAGTGCTAGCGAGAGGTTAAGCTCCTACGAGCAGTACTTC,CSASERLSSYEQYF
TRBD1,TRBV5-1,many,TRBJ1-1,TGCGCCAGCAGACAGGAGACAGGGCCTTCTCCTGAAGCTTTCTTT,CASRQETGPSPEAFF
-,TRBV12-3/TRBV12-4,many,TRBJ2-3,TGTGCCAGCACCTGGGGAGCGGGTGGAGATACGCAGTATTTT,CASTWGAGGDTQYF
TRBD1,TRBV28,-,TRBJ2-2,TGTGCCAGCAGTCTTTCAGGGGGATCGAACACCGGGGAGCTGTTTTTT,CASSLSGGSNTGELFF
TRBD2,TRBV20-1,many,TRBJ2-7,TGCAGTGCTATACTTTACGAGACTAGCGGGGGCTCCTACGAGCAGTACTTC,CSAILYETSGGSYEQYF
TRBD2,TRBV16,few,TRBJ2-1,TGTGCCAGCAGCCAATCCCCTAGCGGGCGGGATGAGCAGTTCTTC,CASSQSPSGRDEQFF
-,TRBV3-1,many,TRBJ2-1,TGTGCCAGCAGCGACACAGGGAGCTCCTACAATGAGCAGTTCTTC,CASSDTGSSYNEQFF
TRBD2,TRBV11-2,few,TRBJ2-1,TGTGCCAGCAGCCCTATCCAAGCGGGAGGGCTGAATGAGCAGTTCTTC,CASSPIQAGGLNEQFF
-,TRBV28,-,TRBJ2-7,TGTGCCAGCAGTTTTCCAGAGGATTTTTACGAGCAGTACTTC,CASSFPEDFYEQYF
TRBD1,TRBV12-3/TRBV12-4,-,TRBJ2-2,TGTGCCAGCAGTTTTAACAGGGGGTGGGGATGGCTGTTTTTT,CASSFNRGWGWLFF
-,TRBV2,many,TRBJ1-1,TGTGCCAGCAGTGTGTCTCAGAACACTGAAGCTTTCTTT,CASSVSQNTEAFF
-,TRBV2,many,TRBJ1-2,TGTGCCAGCAGTGAAGGGGTTCTCTACACCTTC,CASSEGVLYTF
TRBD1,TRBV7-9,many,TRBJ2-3,TGTGCCAGCAGCCAAGGGACAGGTCCACCAGGGGATACGCAGTATTTT,CASSQGTGPPGDTQYF
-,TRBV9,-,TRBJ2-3,TGTGCCAGCAGCGTAGCTACGCTAGCGAGGACAGATACGCAGTATTTT,CASSVATLARTDTQYF
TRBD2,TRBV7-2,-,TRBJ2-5,TGTGCCAGCAGCTTAGGACTAGCGGGGGGAGAACAAGAGACCCAGTACTTC,CASSLGLAGGEQETQYF
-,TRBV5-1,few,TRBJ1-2,TGCGCCAGCAGCTTGGCCTTTAGGCAGGGAGATGGCTACACCTTC,CASSLAFRQGDGYTF
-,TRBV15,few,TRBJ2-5,TGTGCCACCAGCAGAGTTGCCACCGGGACCCAGTACTTC,CATSRVATGTQYF
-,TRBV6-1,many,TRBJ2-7,TGTGCCAGCAGTCGGGTTCACAGGGTGTACTACGAGCAGTACTTC,CASSRVHRVYYEQYF
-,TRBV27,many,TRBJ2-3,TGTGCCAGCAGACAAATCGGGTACGGGAGAAGGACAGATACGCAGTATTTT,CASRQIGYGRRTDTQYF
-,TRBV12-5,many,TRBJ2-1,TGTGCTAGTGGTTCGGGCGAGTGGGGTGCGAATGAGCAGTTCTTC,CASGSGEWGANEQFF
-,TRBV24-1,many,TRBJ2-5,TGTGCCACCAGCACTAGGGCGTACCAAGAGACCCAGTACTTC,CATSTRAYQETQYF
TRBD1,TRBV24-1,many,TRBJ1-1,TGTGCCACCAGTGACCGGGACAGCTCGAACACTGAAGCTTTCTTT,CATSDRDSSNTEAFF
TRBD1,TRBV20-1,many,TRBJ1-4,TGCAGTGCTAGAGTTGGAGGGACAGGGGGTGAAAAACTGTTTTTT,CSARVGGTGGEKLFF
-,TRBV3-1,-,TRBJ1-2,TGTGCCAGCAGCCCCGAAGGACAGAACTATGGCTACACCTTC,CASSPEGQNYGYTF
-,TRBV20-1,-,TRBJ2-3,TGCAGTGCTAGGGCGCCTAGCACAGATACGCAGTATTTT,CSARAPSTDTQYF
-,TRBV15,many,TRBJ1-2,TGTGCCACCAGCAGAGCACCAGGACCGAACTATGGCTACACCTTC,CATSRAPGPNYGYTF
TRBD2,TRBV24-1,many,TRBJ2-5,TGTGCCACCAGTGATTCCCCGACTAGCGGGGGAGTTATGGGAGGGCAGGAGACCCAGTACTTC,CATSDSPTSGGVMGGQETQYF
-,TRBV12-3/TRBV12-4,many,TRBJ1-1,TGTGCCAGCAGTTTCGACAGCATGAACACTGAAGCTTTCTTT,CASSFDSMNTEAFF
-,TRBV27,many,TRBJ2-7,TGTGCCAGCAGTTTAAGGACAACTCCCTACGAGCAGTACTTC,CASSLRTTPYEQYF